This T cell receptor beta chain was recorded in a study of blood T cells in healthy people across ages. The wider study: The template switching approach captured approximately one barcoded beta molecule for every two T cells.

Using a J-beta primer mix together with a sample-barcoded 5' primer, a second PCR was run for about 6 to 12 cycles. A template-switch adaptor that had 12 random nucleotides put a tag on each cDNA molecule. TCRdb reanalysed the 5' RACE reads using MiXCR and keeps one entry per CDR3 protein. This sample carries 800,000 to 1,000,000 distinct CDR3 sequences, around 49% of them seen once, and the ten largest clones take over 10%. All donors came from Russia, were Caucasian and healthy, and spanned ages roughly 6 to 100. In the case of this clonotype: Its antigen is unidentified.

Germline loops: CDR1 MDHEN, CDR2 SYDVKM. This CDR3 region has 12 residues. The V gene lost 2 bases and the J gene lost 6 bases, with 7 bases spanning the gap. General study findings and limits: Estimates of total diversity, which came from one million sequenced T cells, were considered to be underestimates.

This clonotype was obtained from a man younger than 40 in good health. The chain employs TRBV28 and TRBJ1-1; no clear D gene. The sequenced sample was blood. In DNA form, the CDR3 reads TGTGCCAGCAGTTTAATCCTCGCTGAAGCTTTCTTT. It encodes CASSLILAEAFF.